The T cell receptor beta chain under discussion was sequenced for a study of T cells after yellow fever vaccination. Overall study results and limits: Of the clonotypes, a small share occurred in both CD4 and CD8 compartments. After the booster, approximately 96% of CD4 and about nine tenths of CD8 primary-response clones were re-detected.

About this clonotype itself: Its antigen is undetermined.

TCRdb ran MiXCR on the 5' RACE reads and lists one entry per CDR3 protein. The sample records more than 95,000 distinct CDR3 sequences, about 16% being singletons. The V gene lost 9 bases and the J gene lost 3 bases, with 11 bases spanning the gap. CDR3 size: 12 residues. V is TRBV12-3 or TRBV12-4 and J is TRBJ1-1; D uncertain. This sequence was found in a young man who received the YFV17D yellow fever vaccine. The sequences come from CD8+ T cells sorted from PBMCs, collected 5 days after the yellow fever booster vaccination. CDR3 protein: CASLASYTEAFF. DNA of the CDR3: TGTGCCAGTTTAGCAAGTTACACTGAAGCTTTCTTT.